These 17 T cell receptor beta chains originate from one sample sequenced in a study of beta chain features in type 1 diabetes (dated by TCRdb to 2016 to 2018). Which antigens these TCRs recognize remains unknown. Library construction relied on the immunoSEQ multiplex PCR assay. The entire isolated RNA was reverse transcribed using the High Capacity cDNA Reverse Transcription Kit, and thus expressed TCRB transcripts were sequenced. This immuneACCESS table, as held by TCRdb, lists in-frame sequences with V and J called but not all clones. Of the missing ones, under half trace to an unresolved V gene in checked studies; the others have no known cause. For this sample the table gives more than 95,000 clones, of which 17% were detected only once. The ten largest account for roughly 2.6% of the sample. Broader findings and caveats from the paper: A moderate but significant shortening of TCRB CDR3 length was observed in type 1 diabetes patients in all four CD4+ subsets.

Sequenced material: central memory CD4+ T cells from blood. All receptors come from a man aged 18-30 years with type 1 diabetes.

This chain links TRBV7-9 with TRBJ1-5, with D tentatively TRBD1 (5 bases). This CDR3 contains 13 residues. Trimming pared 4 bases from V and 5 bases from J, leaving 9 bases between. From germline, CDR1 is SEHNR and CDR2 FQNEAQ (reference sequence). The CDR3 here is CASSWGGDQPQHF. DNA for the CDR3: TGTGCCAGCAGCTGGGGGGGAGATCAGCCCCAGCATTTT.

V gene TRBV6-5 combines with J gene TRBJ1-5; TRBD1 is a possible D gene (6 bases). This CDR3 has 13 residues. V was cut by 5 bases and J by 5 bases, with 10 bases left in between. Germline CDR1 reads MNHEY; CDR2 reads SVGAGI. The CDR3 is CASSVQGDQPQHF. The CDR3 DNA follows: TGTGCCAGCAGTGTACAGGGAGATCAGCCCCAGCATTTT.

The chain recombines TRBV5-1 with TRBJ2-1, with 7 bases identical to TRBD2. CDR3 length: 12 amino acids. V shed 4 bases, J shed 9 bases, and the junction held 4 bases outside the gene matches. The germline CDR1 and CDR2 sequences are SGHRS and YFSETQ. CDR3 residues: CASSEPGGEQFF. The CDR3 bases are TGCGCCAGCAGCGAACCGGGGGGTGAGCAGTTCTTC.

This clone has a count of ten or more. J is TRBJ2-7 and V is TRBV7-2; TRBD1 is a possible D gene (5 bases). The CDR3 runs 14 residues. The ends were cut back, 3 bases at V and 3 bases at J, with 12 bases in the middle. Per the germline V gene, CDR1 is SGHTA and CDR2 is FQGNSA. CDR3 sequence: CASSLTAQGYEQYF. CDR3 coding DNA: TGTGCCAGCAGCTTGACAGCTCAGGGCTACGAGCAGTACTTC.

This clone occurred a few times. V is TRBV29-1 and J is TRBJ2-5; D is undetermined. CDR3 length equals 10 residues. Germline CDR1 reads SQVTM; CDR2 reads ANQGSEA. Trimming stripped 4 bases from V and 5 bases from J, with 5 bases between. CDR3 amino acids: CSVGEETQYF. CDR3 nucleotide sequence: TGCAGCGTTGGAGAGGAGACCCAGTACTTC.

J is TRBJ1-1 and V is TRBV6-5, with a weak D call TRBD1 (6 bases). The CDR3 extends over 14 amino acids. Germline V gene data show CDR1 as MNHEY and CDR2 as SVGAGI. The V gene lost 5 bases and the J gene lost 4 bases, with 14 bases spanning the gap. DNA for the CDR3: TGTGCCAGCAGTAGCCCAGGGGAGTCCACTGAAGCTTTCTTT. Translation: CASSSPGESTEAFF.

The genes are TRBV7-2 and TRBJ2-3; D remains ambiguous. The CDR3 length is 12 residues. Trimming removed 4 bases from V and 0 bases from J, with 2 bases in between. In germline, CDR1 is SGHTA, CDR2 FQGNSA. The CDR3 DNA is TGTGCCAGCAGCTATAGCACAGATACGCAGTATTTT. The encoded protein is CASSYSTDTQYF.

This clone was found a few times. The chain's CDR3 is CASSPRLPGTSEFF. The CDR3, as DNA: TGTGCCAGCAGCCCCCGACTCCCCGGGACTAGCGAGTTCTTC. V and J are TRBV7-2 and TRBJ2-1, with 10 bases that match TRBD2. The CDR3 has 14 residues. The V and J ends lost 5 bases and 14 bases, in that order; junction bases with no gene match: 12. Per the germline V gene, CDR1 is SGHTA and CDR2 is FQGNSA.

This rearrangement joins TRBV7-3 to TRBJ1-6, with D perhaps TRBD1 (5 bases). Germline CDR1 and CDR2: SGHTA and FQGTGA. The length of the CDR3 is 15 residues. V was trimmed by 3 bases and J by 6 bases, leaving 12 bases between them. The CDR3 coding sequence is TGTGCCAGCAGCTTCGAAAGGGGTTCTAATTCACCCCTCCACTTT. Translating it yields CASSFERGSNSPLHF.

The J gene is TRBJ2-1, the V gene TRBV5-4; 13 nucleotides match TRBD2. V lost 0 bases and J lost 9; bases outside the gene matches: 6. Germline loops: CDR1 SGHNT, CDR2 YYREEE (reference sequence). This CDR3 comprises 16 residues. This CDR3 reads CASSLGTSGSLVEQFF. CDR3 coding DNA: TGTGCCAGCAGCTTGGGGACTAGCGGGAGTCTAGTTGAGCAGTTCTTC.

The chain joins TRBV30 to TRBJ2-5; weak D call: TRBD1 (6 bases). The J call is uncertain, as TRBJ2-7 better fits the DNA end. Germline V lookup: CDR1 GTSNPN, CDR2 SVGIG (reference sequence). The CDR3 spans 12 residues. The CDR3 loop reads CAWSVQGYEQYF. CDR3 DNA: TGTGCCTGGAGTGTACAGGGCTACGAGCAGTACTTC.

This chain joins TRBV6-5 and TRBJ2-3, with 7 bases matching TRBD1. Germline-derived CDR1 and CDR2 are MNHEY and SVGAGI. This CDR3 contains 12 residues. Trimming removed 6 bases from V and 6 bases from J; junction bases left unmatched: 3. The CDR3 sequence: CASRTGPDTQYF. DNA of the CDR3: TGTGCCAGCAGGACAGGGCCTGATACGCAGTATTTT.

This clone has a handful of counts. V usage is TRBV6-5 and J usage is TRBJ2-1; D is unresolved. This CDR3 comprises 15 residues. Germline-derived CDR1 and CDR2 are MNHEY and SVGAGI. Trimming pared 5 bases from V and 7 bases from J, leaving 18 bases between. The CDR3 spells CASSRNYLDGNEQFF. As DNA, the CDR3 is TGTGCCAGCAGTCGTAACTACCTCGATGGAAATGAGCAGTTCTTC.

This clone has a handful of counts. The CDR3 DNA reads TGTGCCAGCACCACAACCGAAGGTCAGCCCCAGCATTTT. Protein: CASTTTEGQPQHF. The rearrangement uses TRBV7-2 and TRBJ1-5; D uncertain. The CDR3 runs 13 residues. V lost 7 bases and J lost 6, with 13 bases in between. The V gene's germline CDR1 is SGHTA and CDR2 FQGNSA.

This clone was counted many times. The rearrangement joins TRBV18 to TRBJ2-5; 9 bases agree with TRBD1. V lost 5 bases, J lost 4 bases, and 11 bases stayed unmatched. The germline CDR1 and CDR2 sequences are KGHSH and LQKENI. The CDR3 is 16 residues long. CDR3 sequence: CASSRMGQGIVETQYF. CDR3 coding DNA: TGTGCCAGCTCAAGGATGGGACAGGGTATTGTAGAGACCCAGTACTTC.

This clone was counted between two and nine times. The chain has TRBV7-6 and TRBJ1-2; 7 nucleotides agree with TRBD1. V lost 2 bases, J lost 8 bases, and 8 bases stayed unmatched. The germline gives CDR1 SGHVS, CDR2 FNYEAQ. The CDR3 is 14 amino acids. The CDR3 sequence is CASSLNALTGGYTF. CDR3 coding DNA: TGTGCCAGCAGCTTAAATGCCCTGACAGGGGGCTACACCTTC. The entire variable domain, with the rest obtained from reference TRBV7-6 and TRBJ1-2, is as follows: GAGVSQSPRYKVTKRGQDVALRCDPISGHVSLYWYRQALGQGPEFLTYFNYEAQQDKSGLPNDRFSAERPEGSISTLTIQRTEQRDSAMYRCASSLNALTGGYTFGSGTRLTVV.

The chain recombines TRBV11-3 with TRBJ2-7, with D possibly being TRBD1 (5 bases). The CDR3 has 15 residues. The V gene lost 1 base and the J gene lost 0 bases, with 10 bases spanning the gap. Germline CDR1 and CDR2: SGHNT and YENEEA. CDR3 coding DNA: TGTGCCAGCAGCTTAGCAGGGCCTCTCTCCTACGAGCAGTACTTC. It specifies CASSLAGPLSYEQYF.